The clone carrying this T cell receptor beta chain occurred a few times. Its matching antigen is unknown. The CDR3 covers 13 residues. Germline V gene lookup returns CDR1 GTSNPN and CDR2 SVGIG (reference sequence). The V gene lost 4 bases and the J gene lost 3 bases, with 13 bases spanning the gap. This entry comes from a study of CD8 T cells in ankylosing spondylitis. Findings and limits, study-wide: A TCR beta motif made of eight highly homologous variants seemed typical of ankylosing spondylitis blood. It was reported that disease-linked clones were significantly enriched in matched ankylosing spondylitis synovial fluid.

5'-RACE, quantitative and with molecular barcodes, yielded the TCR beta libraries. TCRdb re-called the 5' RACE reads through MiXCR, storing one row per CDR3 protein. The top ten clones hold 6% to 8% of a sample with about 240,000 distinct CDR3 sequences, over 8.5% of them seen once. The chain is built from TRBV30 and TRBJ2-7; D possibly corresponds to TRBD1 (6 bases). This clonotype was obtained from a male donor with ankylosing spondylitis or in good health (not recorded which). The sequencing input was blood, either unsorted or a sorted T cell fraction (not recorded which). CDR3 in amino acids: CAWNLGTIYEQYF. CDR3 coding DNA: TGTGCCTGGAACCTCGGGACAATCTACGAGCAGTACTTC.